Described below is a single T cell receptor beta chain sequence and its context. The data were taken from a study of blood T cells in healthy people across ages. With a J-beta primer mix and a sample-barcoded 5' primer, a second PCR ran 7 to 11 cycles. TCRdb itself ran the 5' RACE reads through MiXCR, one entry per CDR3 protein. The sample gives approximately 2,000,000 distinct CDR3 sequences, approximately 40% of which show up once; 23% is in the top ten. The CDR3 contains 13 residues. V lost 6 bases, J lost 7 bases, and 12 bases lay in between. The germline CDR1 and CDR2 sequences are MNHEY and SVGEGT.

Sequenced: blood. The TCR comes from a human donor in good health. J is TRBJ1-4 and V is TRBV6-2 or TRBV6-3, with D unresolved. CDR3 region: CASRRSTLEKLFF. The DNA for the CDR3 is TGTGCCAGCAGAAGATCAACCCTTGAAAAACTGTTTTTT.